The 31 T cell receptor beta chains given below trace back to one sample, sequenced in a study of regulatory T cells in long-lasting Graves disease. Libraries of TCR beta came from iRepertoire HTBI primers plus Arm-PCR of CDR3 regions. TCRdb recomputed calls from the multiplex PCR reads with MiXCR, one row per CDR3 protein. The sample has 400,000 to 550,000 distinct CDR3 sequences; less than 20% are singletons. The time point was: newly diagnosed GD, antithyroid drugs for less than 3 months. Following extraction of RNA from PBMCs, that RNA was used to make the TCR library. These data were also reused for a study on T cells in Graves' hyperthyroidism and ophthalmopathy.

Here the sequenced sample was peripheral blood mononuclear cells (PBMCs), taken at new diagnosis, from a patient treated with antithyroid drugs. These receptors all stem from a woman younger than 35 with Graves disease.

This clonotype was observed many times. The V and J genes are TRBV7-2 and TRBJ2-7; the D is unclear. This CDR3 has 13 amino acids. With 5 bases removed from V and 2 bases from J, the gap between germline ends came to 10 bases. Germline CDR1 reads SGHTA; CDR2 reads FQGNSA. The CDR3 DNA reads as TGTGCCAGCAGCGCGGCAGTAGCCTACGAGCAGTACTTC. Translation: CASSAAVAYEQYF.

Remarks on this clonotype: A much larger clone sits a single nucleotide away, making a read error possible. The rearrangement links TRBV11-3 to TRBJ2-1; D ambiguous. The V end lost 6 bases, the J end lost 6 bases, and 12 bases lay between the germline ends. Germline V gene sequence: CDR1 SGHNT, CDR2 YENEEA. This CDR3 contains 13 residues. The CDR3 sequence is CASRLKGVNEQFF. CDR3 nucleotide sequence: TGTGCCAGCAGATTAAAGGGCGTCAATGAGCAGTTCTTC.

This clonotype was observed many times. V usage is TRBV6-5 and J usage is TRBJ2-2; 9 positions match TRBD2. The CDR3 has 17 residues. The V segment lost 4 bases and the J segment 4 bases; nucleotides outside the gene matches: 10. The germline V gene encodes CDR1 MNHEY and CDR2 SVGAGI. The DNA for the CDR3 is TGTGCCAGCAGTTTCACGAGCGGGAGGCCTCTCACCGGGGAGCTGTTTTTT. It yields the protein CASSFTSGRPLTGELFF.

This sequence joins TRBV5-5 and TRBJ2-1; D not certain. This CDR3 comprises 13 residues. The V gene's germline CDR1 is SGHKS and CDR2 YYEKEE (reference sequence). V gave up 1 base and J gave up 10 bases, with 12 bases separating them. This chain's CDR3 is CASSLSWDYEQFF. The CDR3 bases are TGTGCCAGCAGCTTGTCTTGGGATTACGAGCAGTTCTTC. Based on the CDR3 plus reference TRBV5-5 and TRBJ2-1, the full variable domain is DAGVTQSPTHLIKTRGQQVTLRCSPISGHKSVSWYQQVLGQGPQFIFQYYEKEERGRGNFPDRFSARQFPNYSSELNVNALLLGDSALYLCASSLSWDYEQFFGPGTRLTVL.

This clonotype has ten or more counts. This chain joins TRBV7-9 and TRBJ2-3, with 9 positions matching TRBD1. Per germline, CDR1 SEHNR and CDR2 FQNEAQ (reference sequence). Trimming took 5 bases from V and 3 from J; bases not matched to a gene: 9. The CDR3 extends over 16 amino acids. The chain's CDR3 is CASSLMPGQGTDTQYF. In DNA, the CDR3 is TGTGCCAGCAGCCTAATGCCCGGACAGGGGACAGATACGCAGTATTTT.

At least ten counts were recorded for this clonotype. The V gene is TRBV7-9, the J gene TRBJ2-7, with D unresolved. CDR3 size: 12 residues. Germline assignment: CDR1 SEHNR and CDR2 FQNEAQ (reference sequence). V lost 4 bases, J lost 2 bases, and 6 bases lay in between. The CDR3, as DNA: TGTGCCAGCAGCTCCATCGCCTACGAGCAGTACTTC. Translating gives CASSSIAYEQYF.

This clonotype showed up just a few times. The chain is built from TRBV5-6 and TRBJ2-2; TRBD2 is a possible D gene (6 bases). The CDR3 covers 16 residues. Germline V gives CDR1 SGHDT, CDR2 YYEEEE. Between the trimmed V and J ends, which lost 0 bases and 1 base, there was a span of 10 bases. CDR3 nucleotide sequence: TGTGCCAGCAGCTTGGGGAGCGGGTGGAACACCGGGGAGCTGTTTTTT. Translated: CASSLGSGWNTGELFF.

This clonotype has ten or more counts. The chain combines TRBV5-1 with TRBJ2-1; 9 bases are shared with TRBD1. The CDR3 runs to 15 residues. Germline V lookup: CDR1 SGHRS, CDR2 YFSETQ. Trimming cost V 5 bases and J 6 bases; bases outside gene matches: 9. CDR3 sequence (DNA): TGCGCCAGCAGATCTACAGGGGGCGGGGTCAATGAGCAGTTCTTC. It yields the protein CASRSTGGGVNEQFF.

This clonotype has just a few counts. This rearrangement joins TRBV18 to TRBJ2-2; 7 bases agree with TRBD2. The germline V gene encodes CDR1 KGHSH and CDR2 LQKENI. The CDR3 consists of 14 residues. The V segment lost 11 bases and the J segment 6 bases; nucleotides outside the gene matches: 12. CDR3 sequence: CAGHRREGAGELFF. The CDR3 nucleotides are TGTGCCGGCCACCGCAGGGAGGGCGCCGGGGAGCTGTTTTTT.

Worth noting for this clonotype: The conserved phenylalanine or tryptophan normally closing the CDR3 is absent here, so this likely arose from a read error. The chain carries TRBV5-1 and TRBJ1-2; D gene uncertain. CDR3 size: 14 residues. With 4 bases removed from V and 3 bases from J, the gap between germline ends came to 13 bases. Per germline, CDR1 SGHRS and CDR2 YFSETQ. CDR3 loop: CASSQTTLDYGYTL. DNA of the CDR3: TGCGCCAGCAGCCAAACCACCTTAGACTATGGCTACACCCTC.

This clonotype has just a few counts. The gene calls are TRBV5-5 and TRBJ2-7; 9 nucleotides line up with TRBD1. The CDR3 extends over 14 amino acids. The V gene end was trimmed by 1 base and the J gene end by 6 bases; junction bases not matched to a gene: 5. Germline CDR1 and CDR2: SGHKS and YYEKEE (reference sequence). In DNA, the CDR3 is TGTGCCAGCAGCTTGTGGACAGGGGAGGTCGAGCAGTACTTC. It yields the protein CASSLWTGEVEQYF.

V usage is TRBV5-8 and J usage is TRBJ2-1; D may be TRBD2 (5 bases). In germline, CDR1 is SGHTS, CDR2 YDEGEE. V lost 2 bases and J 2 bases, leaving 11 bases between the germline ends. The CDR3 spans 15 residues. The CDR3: CASSFSGRAYNEQFF. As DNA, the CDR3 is TGTGCCAGCAGCTTTTCGGGAAGGGCCTACAATGAGCAGTTCTTC.

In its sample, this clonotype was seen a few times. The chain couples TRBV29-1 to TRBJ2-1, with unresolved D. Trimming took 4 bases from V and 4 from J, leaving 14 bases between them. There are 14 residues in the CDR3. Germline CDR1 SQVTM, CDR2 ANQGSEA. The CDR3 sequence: CSVGSPAPYNEQFF. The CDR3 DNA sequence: TGCAGCGTTGGTTCTCCTGCACCGTACAATGAGCAGTTCTTC.

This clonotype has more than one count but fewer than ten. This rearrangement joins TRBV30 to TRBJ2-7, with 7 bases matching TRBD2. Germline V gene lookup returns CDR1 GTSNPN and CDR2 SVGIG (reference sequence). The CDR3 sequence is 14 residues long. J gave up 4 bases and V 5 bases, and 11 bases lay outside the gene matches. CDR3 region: CAWAIGTIHYEQYF. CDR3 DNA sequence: TGTGCCTGGGCTATAGGGACTATACATTACGAGCAGTACTTC.

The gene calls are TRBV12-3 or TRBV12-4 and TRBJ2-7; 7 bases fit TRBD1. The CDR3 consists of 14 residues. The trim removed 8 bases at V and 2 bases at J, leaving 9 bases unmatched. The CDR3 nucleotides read TGTGCCAGCGGCGCCCCCGGGACAGCCTACGAGCAGTACTTC. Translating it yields CASGAPGTAYEQYF.

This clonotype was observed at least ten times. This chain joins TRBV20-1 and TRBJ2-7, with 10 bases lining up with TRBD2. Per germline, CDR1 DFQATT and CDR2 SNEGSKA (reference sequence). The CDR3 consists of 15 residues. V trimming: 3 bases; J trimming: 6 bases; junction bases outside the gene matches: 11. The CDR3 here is CSASPLAGSAGEQYF. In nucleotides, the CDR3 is TGCAGTGCTAGTCCACTAGCGGGGAGTGCGGGCGAGCAGTACTTC.

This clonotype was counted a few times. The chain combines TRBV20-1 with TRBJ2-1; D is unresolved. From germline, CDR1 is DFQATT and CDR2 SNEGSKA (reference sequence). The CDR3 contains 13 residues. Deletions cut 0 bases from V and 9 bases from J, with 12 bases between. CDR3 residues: CSARDPGVGEQFF. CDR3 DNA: TGCAGTGCTAGAGACCCCGGAGTAGGTGAGCAGTTCTTC.

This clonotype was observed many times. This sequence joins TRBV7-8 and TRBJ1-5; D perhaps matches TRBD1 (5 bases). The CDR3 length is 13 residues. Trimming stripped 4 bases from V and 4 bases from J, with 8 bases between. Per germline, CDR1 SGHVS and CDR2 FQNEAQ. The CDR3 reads CASSSRVNQPQHF. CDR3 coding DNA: TGTGCCAGCAGCTCCAGGGTAAATCAGCCCCAGCATTTT.

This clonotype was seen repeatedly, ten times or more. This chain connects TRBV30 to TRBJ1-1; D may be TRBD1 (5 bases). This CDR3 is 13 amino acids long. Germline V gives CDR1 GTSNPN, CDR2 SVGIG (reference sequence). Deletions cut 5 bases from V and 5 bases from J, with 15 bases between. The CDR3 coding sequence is TGTGCCTGGGTCCGGGGCCCGCGGACTGAAGCTTTCTTT. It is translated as CAWVRGPRTEAFF.

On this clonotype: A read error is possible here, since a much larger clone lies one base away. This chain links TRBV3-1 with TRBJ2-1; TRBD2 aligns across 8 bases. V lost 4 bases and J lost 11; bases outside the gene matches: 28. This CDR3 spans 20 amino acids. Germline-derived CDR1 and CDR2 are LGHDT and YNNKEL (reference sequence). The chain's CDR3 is CASSLNVFLGRVSGKAKQFF. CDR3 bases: TGTGCCAGCAGCCTTAATGTATTCCTCGGGAGGGTGTCGGGGAAAGCAAAGCAGTTCTTC.

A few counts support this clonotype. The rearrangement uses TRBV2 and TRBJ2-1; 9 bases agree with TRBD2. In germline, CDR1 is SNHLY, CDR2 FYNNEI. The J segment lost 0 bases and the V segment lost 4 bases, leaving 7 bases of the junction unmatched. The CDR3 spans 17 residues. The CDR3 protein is CASSGRLADSSYNEQFF. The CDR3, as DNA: TGTGCCAGCAGTGGGCGACTAGCGGATAGCTCCTACAATGAGCAGTTCTTC.

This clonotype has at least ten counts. Written as DNA, the CDR3 is TGTGCCAGCAGTTCCCCGGGACAGGGTTTTGGCTACACCTTC. Translation: CASSSPGQGFGYTF. The rearrangement links TRBV6-2 or TRBV6-3 to TRBJ1-2; 9 nucleotides match TRBD1. The junction had 7 bases not matched to a gene; V was cut back by 4 bases and J by 7 bases. CDR1 and CDR2 (germline): MNHEY, SVGEGT. The CDR3 has 14 residues.

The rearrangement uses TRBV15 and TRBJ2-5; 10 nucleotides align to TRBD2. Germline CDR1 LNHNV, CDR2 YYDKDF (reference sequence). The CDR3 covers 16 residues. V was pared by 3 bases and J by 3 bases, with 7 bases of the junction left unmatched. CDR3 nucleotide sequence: TGTGCCACCAGCAGGCCCGGTCTAGCGGGGGAAGAGACCCAGTACTTC. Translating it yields CATSRPGLAGEETQYF.

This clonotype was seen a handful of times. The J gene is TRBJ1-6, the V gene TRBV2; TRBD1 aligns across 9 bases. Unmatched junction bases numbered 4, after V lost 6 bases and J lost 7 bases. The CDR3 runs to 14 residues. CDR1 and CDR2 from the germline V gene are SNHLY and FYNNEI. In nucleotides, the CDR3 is TGTGCCAGCAGGAACAGGGGGCCCAATTCACCCCTCCACTTT. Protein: CASRNRGPNSPLHF.

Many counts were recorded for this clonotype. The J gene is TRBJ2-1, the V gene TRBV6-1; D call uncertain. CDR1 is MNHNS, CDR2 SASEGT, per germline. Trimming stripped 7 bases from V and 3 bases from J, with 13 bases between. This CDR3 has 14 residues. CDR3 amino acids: CASTTGENYNEQFF. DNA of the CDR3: TGTGCCAGCACCACCGGCGAAAACTACAATGAGCAGTTCTTC.

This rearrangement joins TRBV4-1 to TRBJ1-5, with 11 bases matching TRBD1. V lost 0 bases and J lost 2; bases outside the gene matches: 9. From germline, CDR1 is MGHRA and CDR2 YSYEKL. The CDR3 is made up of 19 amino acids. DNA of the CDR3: TGCGCCAGCAGCCAAGATCGGGGGACAGGGGGAATTGGCAATCAGCCCCAGCATTTT. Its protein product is CASSQDRGTGGIGNQPQHF.

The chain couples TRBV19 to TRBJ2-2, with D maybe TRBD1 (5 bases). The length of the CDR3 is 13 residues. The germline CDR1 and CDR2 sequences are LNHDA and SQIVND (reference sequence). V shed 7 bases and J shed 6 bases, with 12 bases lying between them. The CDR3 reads CASTPQGAGELFF. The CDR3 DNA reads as TGTGCCAGTACCCCGCAGGGTGCCGGGGAGCTGTTTTTT.

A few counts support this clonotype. As DNA, the CDR3 is TGTGCCATCAGTGCGGACAGGGGGTACTATGGCTACACCTTC. It is translated as CAISADRGYYGYTF. V and J are TRBV10-3 and TRBJ1-2; TRBD1 agrees at 10 bases. CDR3 size: 14 residues. Germline values: CDR1 ENHRY, CDR2 SYGVKD. The ends lost 4 bases at V and 3 bases at J; junction bases unmatched: 2.

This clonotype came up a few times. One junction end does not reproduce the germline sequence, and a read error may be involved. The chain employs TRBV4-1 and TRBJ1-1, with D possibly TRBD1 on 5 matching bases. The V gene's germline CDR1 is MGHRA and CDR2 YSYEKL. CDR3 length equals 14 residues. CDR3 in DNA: TGTGCCAGCAGCCAAGATGCGGGGGTCACTGAAGCTTTCTTT. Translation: CASSQDAGVTEAFF.

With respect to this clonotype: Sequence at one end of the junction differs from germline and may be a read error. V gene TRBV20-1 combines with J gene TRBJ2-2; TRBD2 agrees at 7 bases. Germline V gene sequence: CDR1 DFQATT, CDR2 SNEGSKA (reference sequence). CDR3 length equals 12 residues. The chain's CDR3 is CSARARTGGLFF. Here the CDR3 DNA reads TGCAGTGCTAGAGCAAGGACGGGGGGGCTGTTTTTT.

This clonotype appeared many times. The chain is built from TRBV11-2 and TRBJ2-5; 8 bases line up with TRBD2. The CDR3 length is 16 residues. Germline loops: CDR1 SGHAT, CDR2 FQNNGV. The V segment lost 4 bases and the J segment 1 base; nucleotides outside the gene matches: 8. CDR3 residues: CASSYSRLAGQETQYF. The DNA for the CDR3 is TGTGCCAGCAGCTACAGCCGTCTAGCGGGCCAAGAGACCCAGTACTTC.